Below, one T cell receptor (beta chain) is given with its context. Per the germline V gene, CDR1 is KGHSH and CDR2 is LQKENI. V was trimmed by 3 bases and J by 8 bases, leaving 16 bases between them. This CDR3 contains 14 residues. The data belong to a study of blood T cell repertoires in COVID-19. Across the whole study: The samples span acute and convalescent COVID-19 from the United States, Italy and Spain. Nucleic acid was either cDNA or gDNA, and it came from T cells, B-cell-depleted T cells, or PBMCs.

Clones were read by immunoSEQ multiplex PCR, and TCRdb kept only the in-frame ones, dropping some. Among 120,000 or so clones, 87% were seen once, and the ten largest hold roughly 8.2%. Sequenced sample: peripheral blood. This TCR was recovered from a human donor in a cohort sampled during active COVID-19. This chain joins TRBV18 and TRBJ1-2, with a weak D call TRBD1 (6 bases). CDR3 in DNA: TGTGCCAGCTCACCGCTGGACAGTCTGGGAGGCTACACCTTC. This codes for CASSPLDSLGGYTF.